This T cell receptor (beta chain) was sequenced during a study of neurological immune-mediated disorders. J was trimmed by 4 bases and V by 1 base; bases with no gene match: 1. The CDR3 spans 14 residues. Looked up from germline, CDR1 is KGHSH and CDR2 is LQKENI. By 5'RACE with 10-nucleotide random UMIs, the cDNA was made. In every sequencing run, more than 160 million TCR-beta sequences were generated from 15-18 subjects. TCRdb fed the 5' RACE reads into MiXCR, producing one record per CDR3 protein. The table lists tens of thousands of distinct CDR3 sequences, nearly 5% of them singletons. The study, taken as a whole, reports: Falling below healthy controls, multiple sclerosis showed the least TCR clonal expansion, while HTLV-1-associated myelopathy showed the most.

The T cells used for sorted libraries numbered roughly 1 million, either CD4+ or CD8+. This clonotype was recorded at least ten times. The antigen remains unidentified. The TCR comes from a man aged 18 to 29 in good health. The sequencing sample was made of CD4+ T cells from blood. The rearrangement joins TRBV18 to TRBJ1-5, with 7 bases aligning to TRBD1. The CDR3: CASSPQGANQPQHF. DNA for the CDR3: TGTGCCAGCTCACCACAGGGGGCAAATCAGCCCCAGCATTTT.